This record concerns one T cell receptor beta chain sequence. The antigen is not known. This sample is part of a study of T cell clones after liver transplantation. The study's findings and limits: Small, mixed patient groups and varying post-transplant times limit these conclusions.

Method: immunoSEQ multiplex PCR; TCRdb's copy keeps in-frame clones and lacks some. The sample has around 110,000 clones, 90% seen once. The clonotype originates from a human patient who received a liver transplant. Some of these T cells may belong to the graft donor. The sample was CD4+ T cells from blood, taken 12 months after liver transplant.

CDR3 coding DNA: TGTGCCACCAGCAGAGATGGGAGAGTCAGAGAGACCCAGTACTTC. This gives the protein CATSRDGRVRETQYF. This chain joins TRBV15 and TRBJ2-5; the D gene is possibly TRBD2 (5 bases). The CDR3 length is 15 residues. CDR1 and CDR2 from the germline V gene are LNHNV and YYDKDF (reference sequence). The V end was cut by 0 bases, the J end by 4 bases, with 12 bases between.